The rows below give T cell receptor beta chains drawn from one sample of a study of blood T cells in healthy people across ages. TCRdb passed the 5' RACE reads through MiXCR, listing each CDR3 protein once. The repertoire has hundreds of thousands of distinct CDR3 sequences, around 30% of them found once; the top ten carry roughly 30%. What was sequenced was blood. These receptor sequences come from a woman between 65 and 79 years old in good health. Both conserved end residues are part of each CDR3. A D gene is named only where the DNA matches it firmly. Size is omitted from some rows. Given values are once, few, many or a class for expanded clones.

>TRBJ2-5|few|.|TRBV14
TGTGCCAGCAGCCAAGAGGGGGCGGGAATCAAGACCCAGTACTTC
CASSQEGAGIKTQYF
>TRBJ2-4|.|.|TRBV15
TGTGCCACCAGCAGAGCTGGACTTTCAAACATTCAGTACTTC
CATSRAGLSNIQYF
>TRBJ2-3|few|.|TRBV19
TGTGCCAGTAGTGGATGGAAAGGAGATACGCAGTATTTT
CASSGWKGDTQYF
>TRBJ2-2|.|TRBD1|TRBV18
TGTGCCAGCTCACCAGCTCGAGGACAGGGAACCGGGGAGCTGTTTTTT
CASSPARGQGTGELFF
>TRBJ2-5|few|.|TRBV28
TGTGCCAGCAGTTTTCTCCCGGGAACACGGGAGACCCAGTACTTC
CASSFLPGTRETQYF
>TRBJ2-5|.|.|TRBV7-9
TGTGCCAGCAGCCCACCGTTTGGGGGTGAGGAGACCCAGTACTTC
CASSPPFGGEETQYF
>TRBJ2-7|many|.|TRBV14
TGTGCCAGCAGCCGTGTGGGGAGCTCCTACGAGCAGTACTTC
CASSRVGSSYEQYF
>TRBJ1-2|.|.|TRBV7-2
TGTGCCAGCAGCTTAGCAGACCTTCGAGGCTACACCTTC
CASSLADLRGYTF
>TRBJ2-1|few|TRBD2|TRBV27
TGTGCCAGCAGTTTCGGACTAGCGGGGAAGAGCTCCTACAATGAGCAGTTCTTC
CASSFGLAGKSSYNEQFF
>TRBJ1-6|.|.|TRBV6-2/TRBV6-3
TGTGCCAGCAGTTACCCCAGGGACACCGGTGGCTCCTATAATTCACCCCTCCACTTT
CASSYPRDTGGSYNSPLHF
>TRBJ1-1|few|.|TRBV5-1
TGCGCCAGCAGCACCGGAGGGGGGGCAAGTAAAGCTTTCTTT
CASSTGGGASKAFF
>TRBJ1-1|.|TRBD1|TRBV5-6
TGTGCCAGCAGCTTGGCAGGGGGGCCGAGCACTGAAGCTTTCTTT
CASSLAGGPSTEAFF
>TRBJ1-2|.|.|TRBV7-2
TGTGCCAGCAGCGAGTCGGGGAGCGCGGACTATGGCTACACCTTC
CASSESGSADYGYTF
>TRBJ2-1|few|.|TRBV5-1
TGCGCCAGCAGCTTTGGACGTGACGATGAGCAGTTCTTC
CASSFGRDDEQFF
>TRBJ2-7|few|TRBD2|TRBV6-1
TGTGCCAGCGGTGTACTAGCGGGGCCTGCCTACGAGCAGTACTTC
CASGVLAGPAYEQYF
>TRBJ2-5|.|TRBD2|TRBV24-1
TGTGCCACCAGTGATTCACGGACTAGCAGGAGTGTTCAAGAGGCCCAGTACTTC
CATSDSRTSRSVQEAQYF
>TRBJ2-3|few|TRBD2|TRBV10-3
TGTGCCGTATCCAAGCGGGAGCAAACAGATACGCAGTATTTT
CAVSKREQTDTQYF
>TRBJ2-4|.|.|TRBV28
TGTGCCAGCAGCTTTTATATAGCCAAAAACATTCAGTACTTC
CASSFYIAKNIQYF
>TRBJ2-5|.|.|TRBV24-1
TGTGCCACCAGTGACCCCCGGAGGGAGACCCAGTACTTC
CATSDPRRETQYF
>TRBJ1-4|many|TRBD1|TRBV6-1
TGTGCCAGCAGTGCTGGACAGGGAGGAACTAATGAAAAACTGTTTTTT
CASSAGQGGTNEKLFF
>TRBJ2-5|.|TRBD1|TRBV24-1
TGTGCCACCAGTGATTTAGGGACAGGGATTCAGGAGACCCAGTACTTC
CATSDLGTGIQETQYF
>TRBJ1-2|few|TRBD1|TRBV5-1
TGCGCCAGCAGCCCGGGACAGGGATTTGGCTACACCTTC
CASSPGQGFGYTF
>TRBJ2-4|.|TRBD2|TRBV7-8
TGTGCCAGCAGCTTAGGTCAGGGACTAGCGGGAGGAAACTTAGCCAAAAACATTCAGTACTTC
CASSLGQGLAGGNLAKNIQYF
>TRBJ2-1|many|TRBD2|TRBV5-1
TGCGCCAGCAGCGAGGGAGCGGGACCCTACAATGAGCAGTTCTTC
CASSEGAGPYNEQFF
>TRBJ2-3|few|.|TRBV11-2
TGTGCCAGCAGCTTAGGCCTAGCGTCCACAGATACGCAGTATTTT
CASSLGLASTDTQYF